The following is a T cell receptor beta chain sequence with its context. Adult allogeneic hematopoietic cell transplant recipients with steroid-refractory graft-versus-host disease were prospectively enrolled for research autopsy. Sequencing used immunoSEQ multiplex PCR; TCRdb keeps in-frame clones, though not all of them. Of about 3,100 clones detected, roughly 64% appear once; the ten largest clones hold more than 20%. This sample is drawn from a study of tissue T cells after allogeneic stem cell transplantation. V lost 8 bases and J lost 1, with 11 bases in between. Germline lookup yields CDR1 LNHDA and CDR2 SQIVND (reference sequence). The CDR3 contains 14 residues.

The sequencing used jejunal tissue, collected at autopsy. V is TRBV19 and J is TRBJ1-4; the D is unclear. This receptor was identified in a male patient of 60 years or more with steroid-refractory graft-versus-host disease after an allogeneic stem cell transplant. Some T cells may trace back to the graft donor. CDR3 nucleotide sequence: TGTGCCAGTTCGTGGTGGGGAACTAATGAAAAACTGTTTTTT. Translating gives CASSWWGTNEKLFF. Supplemented by reference TRBV19 and TRBJ1-4, the full variable domain reads DGGITQSPKYLFRKEGQNVTLSCEQNLNHDAMYWYRQDPGQGLRLIYYSQIVNDFQKGDIAEGYSVSREKKESFPLTVTSAQKNPTAFYLCASSWWGTNEKLFFGSGTQLSVL.